The rows below give T cell receptor beta chains drawn from one sample of a study of CD4 T cells in relation to SARS-CoV-2 and coronaviruses. Using immunoSEQ multiplex PCR, the repertoire was profiled, and TCRdb retains in-frame clones only, with some absent. Of tens of thousands of clones listed, about 91% are singletons. Sequencing was done on a sample of naive CD4+ T cells from PBMCs. All receptors derive from an adult with COVID-19. Both conserved end residues are part of each CDR3. Fields, in order: V gene, J gene, clone size, D gene, CDR3 protein, CDR3 DNA. A D gene is named only where the DNA matches it firmly. Some rows have no size entry. The others give once, few or many, or a class for an expanded clone.

v_gene: TRBV28
j_gene: TRBJ2-7
abundance: -
d_gene: TRBD2
CDR3aa: CASSSTGTRISYEQYF
CDR3nt: TGTGCCAGCAGTTCAACAGGGACTAGGATCTCCTACGAGCAGTACTTC

v_gene: TRBV5-1
j_gene: TRBJ2-7
abundance: -
d_gene: -
CDR3aa: CASSLEIDSYEQYF
CDR3nt: TGCGCCAGCAGCTTGGAAATAGATTCCTACGAGCAGTACTTC

v_gene: TRBV5-4
j_gene: TRBJ2-3
abundance: once
d_gene: -
CDR3aa: CASSFKRDMAQTDTQYF
CDR3nt: TGTGCCAGCAGCTTCAAACGGGACATGGCCCAAACTGATACGCAGTATTTT

v_gene: TRBV28
j_gene: TRBJ2-1
abundance: -
d_gene: TRBD2
CDR3aa: CATRGGRGRGAEQFF
CDR3nt: TGTGCCACCCGCGGGGGGAGAGGCCGGGGGGCTGAGCAGTTCTTC

v_gene: TRBV4-1
j_gene: TRBJ2-7
abundance: -
d_gene: TRBD1
CDR3aa: CASSRVTGVLGEQYF
CDR3nt: TGCGCCAGCAGCCGTGTCACAGGGGTTCTTGGCGAGCAGTACTTC

v_gene: TRBV10-2
j_gene: TRBJ2-1
abundance: -
d_gene: TRBD2
CDR3aa: CASSLPGTSGRGEQFF
CDR3nt: TGCGCCAGCAGCCTGCCGGGGACTAGCGGGAGAGGTGAGCAGTTCTTC

v_gene: TRBV7-3
j_gene: TRBJ2-7
abundance: -
d_gene: -
CDR3aa: CASSLQHSYEQYF
CDR3nt: TGTGCCAGCAGCTTACAACATTCCTACGAGCAGTACTTC

v_gene: TRBV29-1
j_gene: TRBJ1-1
abundance: -
d_gene: -
CDR3aa: CSVANRLNTEAFF
CDR3nt: TGCAGCGTCGCGAATCGTTTGAACACTGAAGCTTTCTTT

v_gene: TRBV28
j_gene: TRBJ1-1
abundance: once
d_gene: -
CDR3aa: CASSPHGQLNTEAFF
CDR3nt: TGTGCCAGCAGTCCCCACGGACAGTTGAACACTGAAGCTTTCTTT

v_gene: TRBV28
j_gene: TRBJ2-2
abundance: once
d_gene: TRBD1
CDR3aa: CASSPGGNTGELFF
CDR3nt: TGTGCCAGCAGTCCAGGGGGGAACACCGGGGAGCTGTTTTTT

v_gene: TRBV7-3
j_gene: TRBJ2-2
abundance: -
d_gene: -
CDR3aa: CASSLTGGANTGELFF
CDR3nt: TGTGCCAGCAGCTTAACGGGGGGCGCAAACACCGGGGAGCTGTTTTTT

v_gene: TRBV5-1
j_gene: TRBJ2-2
abundance: -
d_gene: -
CDR3aa: CASSLRPNTGELFF
CDR3nt: TGCGCCAGCAGCTTGCGACCTAACACCGGGGAGCTGTTTTTT

v_gene: TRBV7-9
j_gene: TRBJ2-7
abundance: -
d_gene: TRBD2
CDR3aa: CASSRTSGSYEQYF
CDR3nt: TGTGCCAGCAGCCGAACTAGCGGGAGTTACGAGCAGTACTTC

v_gene: TRBV13
j_gene: TRBJ1-5
abundance: once
d_gene: -
CDR3aa: CASSSGTPSKYSNQPQHF
CDR3nt: TGTGCCAGCAGCTCCGGGACTCCGTCTAAGTATAGCAATCAGCCCCAGCATTTT

v_gene: TRBV7-9
j_gene: TRBJ2-2
abundance: few
d_gene: -
CDR3aa: CASSLSMANTGELFF
CDR3nt: TGTGCCAGCAGCTTGTCTATGGCAAACACCGGGGAGCTGTTTTTT

v_gene: TRBV10-3
j_gene: TRBJ2-7
abundance: -
d_gene: -
CDR3aa: CAIATGRGDYEQYF
CDR3nt: TGTGCCATCGCAACGGGCAGGGGGGACTACGAGCAGTACTTC

v_gene: TRBV19
j_gene: TRBJ1-1
abundance: once
d_gene: -
CDR3aa: CASSRLSGIDAEAFF
CDR3nt: TGTGCCAGTAGTCGATTGTCGGGGATTGACGCTGAAGCTTTCTTT

v_gene: TRBV28
j_gene: TRBJ1-6
abundance: few
d_gene: -
CDR3aa: CASSPRGQGDSPLHF
CDR3nt: TGTGCCAGCAGTCCCCGCGGCCAGGGAGACTCACCCCTCCACTTT

v_gene: TRBV3-1/TRBV3-2
j_gene: TRBJ1-2
abundance: -
d_gene: -
CDR3aa: CASSQASYGYTF
CDR3nt: TGTGCCAGCAGCCAAGCTAGCTATGGCTACACCTTC

v_gene: TRBV7-3
j_gene: TRBJ1-5
abundance: -
d_gene: -
CDR3aa: CASSLAHNQPQHF
CDR3nt: TGTGCCAGCAGCTTGGCACATAATCAGCCCCAGCATTTT

v_gene: TRBV5-6
j_gene: TRBJ1-1
abundance: -
d_gene: -
CDR3aa: CASSRDLNTEAFF
CDR3nt: TGTGCCAGCAGCCGGGACCTGAACACTGAAGCTTTCTTT

v_gene: TRBV2
j_gene: TRBJ2-5
abundance: -
d_gene: TRBD2
CDR3aa: CASLAGSGSWETQYF
CDR3nt: TGTGCCAGCTTGGCAGGTAGCGGGAGTTGGGAGACCCAGTACTTC

v_gene: TRBV5-1
j_gene: TRBJ2-7
abundance: -
d_gene: TRBD1
CDR3aa: CASSYGDRSYEQYF
CDR3nt: TGCGCCAGCAGCTACGGGGACAGGTCCTACGAGCAGTACTTC

v_gene: TRBV10-3
j_gene: TRBJ1-2
abundance: -
d_gene: -
CDR3aa: CAITDSVADYGYTF
CDR3nt: TGTGCCATCACAGACAGCGTTGCGGACTATGGCTACACCTTC

v_gene: TRBV21-1
j_gene: TRBJ1-3
abundance: -
d_gene: -
CDR3aa: CASSKIFPVSSGNTIYF
CDR3nt: TGTGCCAGCAGCAAAATTTTTCCAGTGAGCTCTGGAAACACCATATATTTT

v_gene: TRBV19
j_gene: TRBJ2-1
abundance: -
d_gene: TRBD2
CDR3aa: CASSKETSGPLYNEQFF
CDR3nt: TGTGCCAGTAGCAAAGAGACTAGCGGGCCGCTATACAATGAGCAGTTCTTC

v_gene: TRBV7-9
j_gene: TRBJ2-1
abundance: -
d_gene: -
CDR3aa: CASSSDLAHEQFF
CDR3nt: TGTGCCAGCAGCTCCGACTTGGCCCATGAGCAGTTCTTC

v_gene: TRBV27
j_gene: TRBJ2-2
abundance: -
d_gene: TRBD1
CDR3aa: CASSYRGLRGYTGELFF
CDR3nt: TGTGCCAGCAGTTACAGGGGGCTTCGGGGCTACACCGGGGAGCTGTTTTTT

v_gene: TRBV11-1
j_gene: TRBJ2-5
abundance: -
d_gene: TRBD2
CDR3aa: CASSVTGLAESSQYF
CDR3nt: TGTGCCAGCAGCGTTACCGGACTAGCGGAGTCGTCCCAGTACTTC